Below are 5 T cell receptor beta chains sequenced from a single sample in a study of T cells in Graves' hyperthyroidism and ophthalmopathy. The investigators amplified TCR beta CDR3 regions from RNA transcripts. The primer set for the first-round RT-PCR of the TCR CDR3 was HTBI. TCRdb re-called the multiplex PCR reads with MiXCR, one entry per CDR3 protein. Found here are nearly 600,000 distinct CDR3 sequences, approximately 15% of them singletons; the top ten hold 7% to 9%. The sequenced material came from blood. These receptors were taken from a woman under 30 with Graves' ophthalmopathy.

This clonotype was seen at least ten times. The V call is TRBV5-4, the J call TRBJ2-7; tentative D call: TRBD1 (5 bases). The germline V gene encodes CDR1 SGHNT and CDR2 YYREEE (reference sequence). Trimming removed 4 bases at V and 2 bases at J, with 13 bases between. The CDR3 extends over 14 amino acids. CDR3 bases: TGTGCCAGCAGCCGCGTCGACAGTACCTACGAGCAGTACTTC. It translates to CASSRVDSTYEQYF. The whole variable domain, remainder taken from reference TRBV5-4 and TRBJ2-7, is ETGVTQSPTHLIKTRGQQVTLRCSSQSGHNTVSWYQQALGQGPQFIFQYYREEENGRGNFPPRFSGLQFPNYSSELNVNALELDDSALYLCASSRVDSTYEQYFGPGTRLTVT.

This clonotype was found a few times. V and J are TRBV19 and TRBJ2-3; 11 nucleotides align to TRBD1. Germline CDR1 reads LNHDA; CDR2 reads SQIVND (reference sequence). CDR3 size: 16 residues. With V trimmed by 5 bases and J by 4 bases, 8 bases remained unmatched. CDR3 sequence: CASSPWTGGNSDTQYF. The CDR3 DNA follows: TGTGCCAGTAGTCCCTGGACAGGGGGCAATTCAGATACGCAGTATTTT.

The V gene is TRBV28, the J gene TRBJ1-1; D remains unclear. Trimming took off 4 bases at V and 5 bases at J, with 14 bases between the two ends. The CDR3 runs to 14 residues. Germline CDR1 MDHEN, CDR2 SYDVKM. The CDR3 spells CASSSAGLLTEAFF. The CDR3 bases are TGTGCCAGCAGTTCGGCGGGTCTTTTGACTGAAGCTTTCTTT.

The chain is built from TRBV6-2 or TRBV6-3 and TRBJ2-1, with D perhaps matching TRBD1 (5 bases). Germline CDR1 reads MNHEY; CDR2 reads SVGEGT. Trimming left V 10 bases short and J 4 bases short, with 20 bases between. CDR3 size: 15 residues. CDR3 sequence (DNA): TGTGCCACCTACAAGGGGTCTAGGGGTTACAATGAGCAGTTCTTC. Its protein is CATYKGSRGYNEQFF.

The V and J genes are TRBV6-6 and TRBJ1-5; unclear D gene. CDR1 and CDR2 from the germline V gene are MNHNY and SVGAGI (reference sequence). The CDR3 runs to 17 residues. V was clipped by 2 bases and J by 2 bases, with 16 bases between them. CDR3 sequence (DNA): TGTGCCAGCAGTTACGGAGGGTGGGCCGACGGCAATCAGCCCCAGCATTTT. Amino acid sequence: CASSYGGWADGNQPQHF.